This is a list of T cell receptor beta chains from one sample in a study of identical twins. In TCRdb, the 5' RACE reads were re-called with MiXCR into one record per CDR3 protein. The sample holds around 230,000 distinct CDR3 sequences; approximately 9% are singletons and the top ten take 5.1%. Sequenced material: memory (CD45RO+) T cells sorted from blood. Receptor source: a woman aged 18 to 35 in good health. CDR3s leave out the opening cysteine and the closing phenylalanine or tryptophan.

v_gene,j_gene,len,CDR3aa
TRBV12-3/TRBV12-4,TRBJ2-1,12,ASRSGRLGDEQF
TRBV10-3,TRBJ2-7,13,AISGATSGPYEQY
TRBV7-6,TRBJ2-1,14,ASSLLGTSGYNEQF
TRBV6-1,TRBJ2-7,12,ASSPDRIANEQY
TRBV5-6,TRBJ2-7,11,ASILAGSYEQY
TRBV3-1,TRBJ1-4,14,ASSRAPEWGVGKLF
TRBV12-3/TRBV12-4,TRBJ1-1,11,ASSQTGRTEAF
TRBV12-3/TRBV12-4,TRBJ1-1,12,ASSLWAMNTEAF
TRBV5-1,TRBJ2-3,12,ASSLSPGTDTQY
TRBV5-1,TRBJ2-5,15,ASSLGPQRGHQETQY
TRBV15,TRBJ1-1,13,ATSRATGTLAEAF
TRBV2,TRBJ2-3,8,ASSVDTQY
TRBV25-1,TRBJ2-1,8,ASNGGEQF
TRBV6-1,TRBJ2-5,11,ASRLAGQETQY
TRBV20-1,TRBJ2-3,11,SAKRGSTDTQY
TRBV7-9,TRBJ2-3,13,ASSSRQLRSDTQY
TRBV3-1,TRBJ1-1,13,ASSQWTGMNTEAF
TRBV7-6,TRBJ2-7,9,ASSSSLKQY
TRBV6-1,TRBJ1-2,13,ASSPSGSGLGGYT
TRBV7-9,TRBJ2-1,10,ASSLQRNEQF
TRBV16,TRBJ1-1,11,ASSQTVDTEAF
TRBV29-1,TRBJ1-1,9,SVSVNTEAF
TRBV20-1,TRBJ2-5,11,SASGPAQETQY
TRBV12-5,TRBJ2-1,12,ASAKGDAYNEQF
TRBV12-3/TRBV12-4,TRBJ1-1,14,ASSFLDFTGGTEAF
TRBV11-2,TRBJ2-5,12,ASSLETGSKTQY
TRBV7-2,TRBJ2-1,13,ASSYRTGGYNEQF
TRBV20-1,TRBJ2-4,13,SAHDRGSAKNIQY
TRBV10-2,TRBJ2-4,12,ASSARGAKNIQY
TRBV2,TRBJ2-7,11,ASSGTALGEQY
TRBV9,TRBJ2-5,15,ASSSRGGGMLQETQY
TRBV5-1,TRBJ2-5,13,ASSLAFVGSETQY
TRBV12-3/TRBV12-4,TRBJ1-2,11,ASSPDRGGGYT
TRBV6-5,TRBJ1-4,11,ASSYRVQEKLF
TRBV27,TRBJ2-3,14,ASSIRDPRRGDTQY
TRBV10-3,TRBJ1-4,13,AISESKAGPEKLF
TRBV28,TRBJ2-3,10,ASRPITDTQY
TRBV10-2,TRBJ1-1,9,ASRQGIEAF
TRBV7-2,TRBJ1-1,11,ASSSKMVTEAF
TRBV6-1,TRBJ2-6,12,ASGTGDGANVLT
TRBV20-1,TRBJ2-4,12,SADRDLAKNIQY
TRBV5-1,TRBJ1-3,12,ASSLTFSGNTIY
TRBV7-3,TRBJ2-3,13,ASSYGTGVYDTQY
TRBV7-9,TRBJ2-7,12,ASSSGDISSEQY
TRBV6-2/TRBV6-3,TRBJ1-1,13,ASSYSKDKNTEAF
TRBV20-1,TRBJ1-2,11,SASDREIYGYT
TRBV10-3,TRBJ2-3,11,AMGDRGTDTQY
TRBV12-3/TRBV12-4,TRBJ2-3,10,ASSPTEDTQY
TRBV5-1,TRBJ2-2,12,ASTVVLNTGELF
TRBV5-4,TRBJ2-7,13,ASSTGLQANREQY
TRBV7-3,TRBJ2-2,11,ASSPGTLGELF
TRBV27,TRBJ1-1,12,ASRTSTGEPEAF
TRBV5-1,TRBJ2-5,11,ASSLGLAGPRY
TRBV25-1,TRBJ2-7,11,ASRGQGTYEQY
TRBV7-2,TRBJ2-3,12,ASSSTSGSDTQY